Sequencing of this TCR beta chain was carried out in a study of regulatory T cells in long-lasting Graves disease. In the study overall: Over 5 years of antithyroid drugs with positive TSH receptor antibodies was taken to mean persistent Graves' disease.

Through Arm-PCR of CDR3 regions and iRepertoire HTBI primers, TCR beta libraries were built. TCRdb processed the multiplex PCR reads anew with MiXCR; each CDR3 protein has one entry. The profile shows 300,000 or so distinct CDR3 sequences, 20% of them singletons. Time point given: persistent/refractory GD, antithyroid drugs over 5 years with positive TRAb. After RNA was extracted from PBMCs, the TCR library was made from it. This CDR3 contains 16 residues. CDR1 is LNHNV, CDR2 YYDKDF, per germline (reference sequence). Trimming at V came to 5 bases and at J to 1 base, leaving 5 bases not matched to a gene.

The source of this sequence is a female donor with Graves disease. Sequences were derived from peripheral blood mononuclear cells (PBMCs), sampled when the disease was refractory, from a patient treated with antithyroid drugs. The gene calls are TRBV15 and TRBJ1-3, with 10 bases aligning to TRBD1. This chain's CDR3 is CATSARTGGSGNTIYF. The CDR3 nucleotides are TGTGCCACCAGCGCACGGACAGGGGGTTCTGGAAACACCATATATTTT.